The rows below give T cell receptor beta chains drawn from one sample of a study of neurological immune-mediated disorders. TCRdb passed the 5' RACE reads through MiXCR, listing each CDR3 protein once. The table lists tens of thousands of distinct CDR3 sequences, 5.2% of them singletons. The material sequenced was PBMCs. The receptors were gathered from a man between 18 and 29 years old with multiple sclerosis. The CDR3 runs from the conserved cysteine through the conserved F or W. The D gene is left open where the match is weak. Clone size, where shown, is once, few, many, or a class for clones that have expanded.

TRBV5-1	NA	TRBJ1-2	many	TGCGCCAGCAGCTTGGTGGAGGGTTCGGAGAATGGCTACACCTTC	CASSLVEGSENGYTF
TRBV12-3/TRBV12-4	NA	TRBJ2-7	many	TGTGCCAGCAGTTTCGGAGGGGTTTACTACGAGCAGTACTTC	CASSFGGVYYEQYF
TRBV7-2	NA	TRBJ2-3	many	TGTGCCAGCAGCTTAGGGCAGGGCACAGATACGCAGTATTTT	CASSLGQGTDTQYF
TRBV5-1	NA	TRBJ2-1	many	TGCGCCAGCAGCTTCAGACGGGAGTATTGGGGCTACAATGAGCAGTTCTTC	CASSFRREYWGYNEQFF
TRBV7-2	NA	TRBJ1-5	many	TGTGCCAGCAGCTTACAACAGGGAAGCAATCAGCCCCAGCATTTT	CASSLQQGSNQPQHF
TRBV20-1	NA	TRBJ2-4	NA	TGCAGTGCTACTGGAAATGCCAAAAAAATTCAGTACTTC	CSATGNAKKIQYF
TRBV11-2	NA	TRBJ2-7	many	TGTGCCAGCAGGGGTTTAGCATTCGAGCAGTACTTC	CASRGLAFEQYF
TRBV2	NA	TRBJ1-1	many	TGTGCCAGCACCACGGGGGTTCATATGAACACTGAAGCTTTCTTT	CASTTGVHMNTEAFF
TRBV7-2	NA	TRBJ2-1	NA	TGTGCCAGCAGCCCCTGGGACACTAGATATTACAATGAGCAGTTCTTC	CASSPWDTRYYNEQFF
TRBV29-1	TRBD1	TRBJ1-2	many	TGCAGCGTTGACCGAAGGACAGGGTATGGCTACACCTTC	CSVDRRTGYGYTF
TRBV6-2/TRBV6-3	NA	TRBJ1-1	many	TGTGCCAGCAGTTACGCCGGGAGCACTGAAGCTTTCTTT	CASSYAGSTEAFF
TRBV20-1	NA	TRBJ2-1	many	TGCAGTGCTAGAGATGGCCTAGCCTCCTACAATGAGCAGTTCTTC	CSARDGLASYNEQFF
TRBV20-1	NA	TRBJ1-2	many	TGCAGTGCTATGAGGGGATACTATGGCTACACCTTC	CSAMRGYYGYTF
TRBV18	TRBD1	TRBJ2-1	NA	TGTGCCAGCTCACCACCGTTAGGGGGCCACAATGAGCAGTTCTTC	CASSPPLGGHNEQFF
TRBV28	NA	TRBJ2-2	many	TGTGCCAGCAGTTTATTGGACACCGGGGAGCTGTTTTTT	CASSLLDTGELFF
TRBV5-1	NA	TRBJ1-6	many	TGCGCCAGCAGCTTGGGACAAAATAATTCACCCCTCCACTTT	CASSLGQNNSPLHF
TRBV20-1	NA	TRBJ2-1	few	TGCAGTGCTAGAGACGGGGAGAAGGGGTACAATGAGCAGTTCTTC	CSARDGEKGYNEQFF
TRBV20-1	TRBD1	TRBJ1-1	many	TGCAGTGCTAGAGACAGGGGGCGCCTTACTGAAGCTTTCTTT	CSARDRGRLTEAFF
TRBV20-1	NA	TRBJ2-1	NA	TGCAGTCTTCGCGGGGTCTCCTACAATGAGCAGTTCTTC	CSLRGVSYNEQFF
TRBV5-1	TRBD1	TRBJ2-7	many	TGCGCCAGCAGCTTGGCCCGGACAGGGGGCGGATACGAGCAGTACTTC	CASSLARTGGGYEQYF
TRBV6-6	NA	TRBJ2-2	many	TGTGCCAGCAGTCGACAGGTTTTGAACACCGGGGAGCTGTTTTTT	CASSRQVLNTGELFF
TRBV9	TRBD2	TRBJ2-3	many	TGTGCCAGCAGCGTAGAACTAGCGGGTCCTAGCACAGATACGCAGTATTTT	CASSVELAGPSTDTQYF
TRBV5-5	NA	TRBJ1-1	many	TGTGCCAGCAGCTTACATCCAGAATCTGAAGCTTTCTTT	CASSLHPESEAFF
TRBV5-6	NA	TRBJ1-5	few	TGTGCCAGCAGACGGACATTTAGCAATCAGCCCCAGAATTTT	CASRRTFSNQPQNF
TRBV5-1	NA	TRBJ2-5	many	TGCGCCAGCAGCTTGGAAAAGGAGACCCAGTACTTC	CASSLEKETQYF
TRBV12-3/TRBV12-4	NA	TRBJ1-5	many	TGTGCCAGCAGGCCTCAGGGTGTTAGCAATCAGCCCCAGAATTTT	CASRPQGVSNQPQNF
TRBV14	NA	TRBJ2-1	many	TGTGCCAGCAGCCAGAACAGGGGAGGCGAGCAGTTCTTC	CASSQNRGGEQFF
TRBV20-1	NA	TRBJ1-2	many	TGCAGTGCCCCCGGGTTAGGGACTGGTGGCTACACCTTC	CSAPGLGTGGYTF
TRBV18	NA	TRBJ2-3	NA	TGTGCCAGCTCACCAATAGGGGATACGCAGTATTTT	CASSPIGDTQYF
TRBV10-3	NA	TRBJ2-3	many	TGTGCCATCAGCGGGCGGAGGGCAGATACGCAGTATTTT	CAISGRRADTQYF
TRBV12-3/TRBV12-4	NA	TRBJ2-2	many	TGTGCCAGCAGTTTATCTATCGGGGAGCTGTTTTTT	CASSLSIGELFF
TRBV5-1	NA	TRBJ2-3	medium-sized	TGCGCCAGCAGCTCCTGGACAGCACGCACAGATACGCAGTATTTT	CASSSWTARTDTQYF
TRBV20-1	NA	TRBJ2-3	many	TGCAGTGCTAGAGCGCTCCGAACGCCAGTGAGTCCGCAGTATTTT	CSARALRTPVSPQYF
TRBV7-2	NA	TRBJ2-3	many	TGTGCCAGCAGCCGTACATTAGCGATTAGCACAGATACGCAGTATTTT	CASSRTLAISTDTQYF
TRBV15	NA	TRBJ2-5	many	TGTGCCACCAGCAGAGGGGCGGCGCGGGCGATGCAAGAGACCCAGTACTTC	CATSRGAARAMQETQYF
TRBV9	TRBD2	TRBJ2-1	few	TGTGCCGGAGGGTCGGGGGGGCCGGAGTTCTTC	CAGGSGGPEFF
TRBV10-3	TRBD1	TRBJ2-4	NA	TGTGCCATCAGTGAGTCGAGACAGGGTTTGAACATTCAGTACTTC	CAISESRQGLNIQYF
TRBV15	NA	TRBJ2-7	many	TGTGCCACCAGCGTAGGCAGGCAGGGTACCTACGAGCAGTACTTC	CATSVGRQGTYEQYF
TRBV2	TRBD1	TRBJ1-4	NA	TGTGCCAGCAGTGAACGGGACAGTTTTAATGAAAAACTGTTTTTT	CASSERDSFNEKLFF
TRBV7-2	NA	TRBJ2-4	many	TGTGCCAGCAGCTTAATGGTTGGGGGTTTAGCCAAAAACATTCAGTACTTC	CASSLMVGGLAKNIQYF
TRBV30	NA	TRBJ2-7	NA	TGTGCCTGGAGTCGGAGCTACGAGCAGTACTTC	CAWSRSYEQYF
TRBV20-1	TRBD1	TRBJ2-5	many	TGCAGTGCGCAGGACAGGGGAGGCAACTACCAAGAGACCCAGTACTTC	CSAQDRGGNYQETQYF
TRBV18	NA	TRBJ2-2	many	TGTGCCAGCTCACCTAGGGACGAAGGGGAGCTGTTTTTT	CASSPRDEGELFF
TRBV5-1	NA	TRBJ1-5	many	TGCGCCAGCGACTCCGTTTGGGGGCCTGACGTCGGCAATCAGCCCCAGCATTTT	CASDSVWGPDVGNQPQHF
TRBV5-1	NA	TRBJ1-1	many	TGCGCCAGCAGCTTAGTGGGGGGTTCGAACACTGAAGCTTTCTTT	CASSLVGGSNTEAFF
TRBV6-6	NA	TRBJ1-5	many	TGTGCCAGCAGAACCGACAGTAGCAATCAGCCCCAGCATTTT	CASRTDSSNQPQHF